Here is one T cell receptor beta chain with its context. This clonotype was seen only a few times. Its antigen remains undetermined. Per-base quality was not reported, and no clone a single base away is much larger than it. All donors were healthy Caucasians. Miltenyi CD45RO+ enrichment and human naive T-cell isolation kits were used to isolate memory (CD45RO+) and naive T cells from PBMC. From cysteine to phenylalanine, the CDR3 is 14 amino acids long. This entry keeps only the CDR3 DNA: 42 bases, framed from base 1. Germline trimming: 7 bases from V, 5 bases from J; junction bases outside gene matches: 9. The germline V gene (reference sequence) supplies CDR1 SGHNT and CDR2 YYREEE. Library preparation employed 5' RACE. Sequenced on an Illumina HiSeq 2000. A universal primer binding site was introduced by template switching, and a unique molecular identifier was present in the final cDNA, enabling accurate counting of TCR cDNA molecules. Specific primers in the conserved constant-segment region were used to synthesize first-strand cDNA for the TCR alpha and beta chains. To control for contamination, each cDNA library was double barcoded with a SMART-Mk sample barcode plus Illumina barcodes. Two successive PCR steps introduced TruSeq adapter sequences along with Illumina sample barcodes. TCR alpha and beta cDNA libraries were sequenced on the Illumina HiSeq platform with custom primers. The authors processed their data as follows. Unique molecular identifiers were extracted from raw reads with MiGEC, and CDR3 positions were determined with MiXCR. Recombination models were inferred per individual with the repgenHMM and IGoR tools using an EM algorithm. The analysis of shared clonotypes was done with the tcR package in R, with sharing normalized by the product of cloneset sizes. To study raw recombination free of thymic and clonal selection effects, out-of-frame nonproductive sequences were analyzed. TCRdb cleaned the public reads at Q25 with fastp, built clones with MiXCR and kept in-frame beta chains. Each CDR3 protein appears once, grouped with its most common genes and DNA. TCRdb's processing, not the study's, gives the V and J calls here. In this sample the table shows 100,000 or so distinct CDR3 sequences, 5.9% of which occur a single time. The leading ten clones occupy 12% of the sample.

This specimen belongs to a study of identical twins (dated by TCRdb to about 2016). For context, the study as a whole: To test whether fetal clonotypes persist, the study used deep sequencing on TCR alpha and beta repertoires from monozygotic twins, unrelated adults of various ages, and cord blood. Replicate twin experiments were performed at different times using different library preparation protocols to rule out contamination. Paper-wide results and their limitations: Out-of-frame TCR alpha sequences shared between twins showed an excess of low generation-probability sequences compared with coincidental sharing between unrelated individuals. Invariant T cells such as MAIT and iNKT could partly confound zero-insertion analyses, though diverse VJ usage argued against this for most clonotypes. A weaker excess of twin sharing was found in beta out-of-frame sequences because the signal-to-noise ratio was lowered by fewer shared sequences. Fewer insertions were carried by abundant cord blood beta clonotypes; a weaker similar trend was observed in young adult naive repertoires, while no such trend was observed in memory repertoires. In monozygotic twins, out-of-frame TCR alpha sharing was systematically underestimated by recombination models, although the models agreed with sharing between unrelated individuals. Conclusions relied on cross-sectional statistical analysis, since the same donors could not be followed over many years.

The receptor was derived from a woman in her forties or fifties in good health. The sequence joins TRBV5-4 to TRBJ2-3; 8 bases in the middle match TRBD1. Input material: memory T cells sorted from blood. The label giving this sample's cell subset or site can be read as: CD45RO+ enriched T cells. The nucleotide sequence is given as TGTGCCAGCTTCCCCGGACAGGGTGGAGATACGCAGTATTTT. Its protein is CASFPGQGGDTQYF.